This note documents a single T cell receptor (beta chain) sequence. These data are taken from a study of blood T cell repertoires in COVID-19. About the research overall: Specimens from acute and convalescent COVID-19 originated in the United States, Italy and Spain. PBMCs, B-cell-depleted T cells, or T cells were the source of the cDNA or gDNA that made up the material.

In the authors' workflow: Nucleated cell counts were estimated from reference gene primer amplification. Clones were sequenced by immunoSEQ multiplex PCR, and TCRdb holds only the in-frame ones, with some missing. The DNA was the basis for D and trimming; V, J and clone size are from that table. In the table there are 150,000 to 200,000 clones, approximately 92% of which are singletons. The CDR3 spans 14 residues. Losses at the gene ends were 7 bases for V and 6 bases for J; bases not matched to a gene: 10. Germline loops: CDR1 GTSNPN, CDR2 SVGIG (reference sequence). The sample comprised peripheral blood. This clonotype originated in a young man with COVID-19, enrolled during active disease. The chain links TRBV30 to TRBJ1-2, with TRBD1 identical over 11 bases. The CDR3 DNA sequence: TGTGCCTCCACCACCGGGACAGGGGGGAATGGCTACACCTTC. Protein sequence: CASTTGTGGNGYTF.